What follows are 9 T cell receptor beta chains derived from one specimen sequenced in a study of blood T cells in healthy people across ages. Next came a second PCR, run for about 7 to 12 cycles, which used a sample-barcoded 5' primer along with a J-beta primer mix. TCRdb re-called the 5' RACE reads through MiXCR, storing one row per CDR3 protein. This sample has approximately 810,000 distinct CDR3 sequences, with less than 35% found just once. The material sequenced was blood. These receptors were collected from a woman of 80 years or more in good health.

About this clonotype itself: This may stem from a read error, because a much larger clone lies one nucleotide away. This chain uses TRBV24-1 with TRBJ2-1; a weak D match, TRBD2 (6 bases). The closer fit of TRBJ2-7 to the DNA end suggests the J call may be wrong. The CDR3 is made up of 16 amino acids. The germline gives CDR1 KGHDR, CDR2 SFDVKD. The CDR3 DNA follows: TGTGCCACCAGTGATCGAGCGGGTGGTTCGTACAATGAGCAGTACTTC. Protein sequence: CATSDRAGGSYNEQYF.

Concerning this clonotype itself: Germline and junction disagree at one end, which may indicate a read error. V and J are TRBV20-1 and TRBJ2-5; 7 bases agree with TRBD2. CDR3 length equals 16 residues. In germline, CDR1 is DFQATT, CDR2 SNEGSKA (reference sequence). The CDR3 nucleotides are TGCAGTGCTAGAAGAAGCGGGACCCCCTTACAAGAGGCCCAGTACTTC. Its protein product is CSARRSGTPLQEAQYF.

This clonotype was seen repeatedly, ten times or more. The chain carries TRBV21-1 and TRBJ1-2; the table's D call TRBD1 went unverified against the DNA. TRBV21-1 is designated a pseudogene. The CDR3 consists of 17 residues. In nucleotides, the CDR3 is TGTGCCAGCAGCAGCCCGGTCGCAGGGGCGCTTTGGGATGGCTACACCTTC. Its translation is CASSSPVAGALWDGYTF.

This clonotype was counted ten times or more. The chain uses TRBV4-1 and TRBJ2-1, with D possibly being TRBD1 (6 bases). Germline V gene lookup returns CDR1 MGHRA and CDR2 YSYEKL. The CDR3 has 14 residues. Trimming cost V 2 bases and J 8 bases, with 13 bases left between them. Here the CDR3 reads CASSQPRGRYEQFF. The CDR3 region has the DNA TGCGCCAGCAGCCAACCCAGGGGCAGGTATGAGCAGTTCTTC.

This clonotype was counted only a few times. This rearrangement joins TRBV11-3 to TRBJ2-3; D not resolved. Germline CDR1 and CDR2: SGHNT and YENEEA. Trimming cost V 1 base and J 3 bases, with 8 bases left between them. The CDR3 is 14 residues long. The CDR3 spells CASSLVQATDTQYF. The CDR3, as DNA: TGTGCCAGCAGCTTAGTTCAGGCTACAGATACGCAGTATTTT.

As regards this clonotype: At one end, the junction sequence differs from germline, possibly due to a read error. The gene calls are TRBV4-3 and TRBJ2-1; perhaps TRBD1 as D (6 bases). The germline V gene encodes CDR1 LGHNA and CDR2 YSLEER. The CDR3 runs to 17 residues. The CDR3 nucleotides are TGCGCCAGCAGCTCACATAAGACAGGCCGAATTTACAATGAGCAGATCTTC. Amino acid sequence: CASSSHKTGRIYNEQIF.

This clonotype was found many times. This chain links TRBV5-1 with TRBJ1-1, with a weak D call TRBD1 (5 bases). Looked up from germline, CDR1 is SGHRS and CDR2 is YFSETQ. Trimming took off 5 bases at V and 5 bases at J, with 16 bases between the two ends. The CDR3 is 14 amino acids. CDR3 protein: CASSKEVGGTEAFF. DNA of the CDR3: TGCGCCAGCAGTAAGGAAGTGGGGGGTACTGAAGCTTTCTTT.

CDR3 DNA: TGTGCCTGGAGTTCCGGGCCCTATGGCTACACCTTC. This translates into CAWSSGPYGYTF. V gene TRBV30 combines with J gene TRBJ1-2; no firm D call. V was clipped by 2 bases and J by 4 bases, with 8 bases between them. The germline V gene has CDR1 GTSNPN and CDR2 SVGIG (reference sequence). The CDR3 is 12 residues long.

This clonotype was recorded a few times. Here the CDR3 reads CASSLDEVTEAFF. The DNA for the CDR3 is TGTGCCAGCAGCTTGGATGAGGTAACTGAAGCTTTCTTT. This sequence joins TRBV5-4 and TRBJ1-1; D unresolved. V was clipped by 0 bases and J by 5 bases, with 8 bases between them. This CDR3 comprises 13 residues. Germline V gene sequence: CDR1 SGHNT, CDR2 YYREEE (reference sequence).